The 27 T cell receptor beta chains given below trace back to one sample, sequenced in a study of CDR3 diversity in severe acne. TCRdb recomputed calls from the PCR reads with MiXCR, one row per CDR3 protein. The sample contains about 98,000 distinct CDR3 sequences, about half of which appear only once. Sequenced material: blood. All receptors come from a male donor with acne.

To note about this clonotype: A read error is possible here, since a much larger clone lies one base away. This CDR3 fails to terminate in the conserved phenylalanine or tryptophan, so it likely reflects a read error. J is TRBJ1-6 and V is TRBV25-1; 9 positions match TRBD1. This CDR3 has 14 residues. The germline gives CDR1 MGHDK, CDR2 SYGVNS. The V and J ends lost 6 bases and 7 bases, in that order; junction bases with no gene match: 4. The CDR3 region is CASRSGTGNSPLHV. The CDR3 nucleotides are TGTGCCAGCAGGTCCGGGACAGGGAATTCACCCCTCCACGTT.

The rearrangement links TRBV20-1 to TRBJ2-7; no clear D gene. The CDR3 is made up of 13 amino acids. V lost 3 bases and J 3 bases, leaving 12 bases between the germline ends. Germline CDR1 reads DFQATT; CDR2 reads SNEGSKA (reference sequence). CDR3 region: CSARSRLGYEQYV. CDR3 sequence (DNA): TGCAGTGCTAGGTCGAGGCTTGGCTACGAGCAGTACGTC.

This clonotype was counted ten times or more. V gene TRBV20-1 combines with J gene TRBJ2-3; no clear D. Germline assignment: CDR1 DFQATT and CDR2 SNEGSKA (reference sequence). Trimming cost V 0 bases and J 3 bases, with 10 bases left between them. The CDR3 sequence is 14 residues long. The CDR3 DNA reads TGCAGTGCTAGAGAGGAAAGGTTAACAGATACGCAGTATTTT. It specifies CSAREERLTDTQYF.

This clonotype was observed once. Mismatch with germline at one junction end may stem from a read error. The chain is built from TRBV6-6 and TRBJ2-3; D is uncertain. The CDR3 totals 15 residues. Germline CDR1 reads MNHNY; CDR2 reads SVGAGI (reference sequence). CDR3 residues: CASTKVDGGTDTRYF. CDR3 DNA sequence: TGTGCCAGCACCAAAGTGGACGGCGGCACAGATACGCGGTATTTT.

This rearrangement joins TRBV27 to TRBJ2-5; D call uncertain. Trimming took off 8 bases at V and 4 bases at J, with 8 bases between the two ends. In germline, CDR1 is MNHEY, CDR2 SMNVEV (reference sequence). This CDR3 spans 11 amino acids. CDR3 sequence: CASHVGETQYF. The CDR3 DNA follows: TGTGCCAGCCACGTCGGAGAGACCCAGTACTTC.

Notes on this clonotype: The junction and the germline gene differ at one end; a read error may be behind it. This chain joins TRBV6-6 and TRBJ1-5, with D possibly matching TRBD1 (6 bases). The CDR3 sequence is 13 residues long. Germline assignment: CDR1 MNHNY and CDR2 SVGAGI (reference sequence). For the CDR3, the DNA is TGTGCCAGCGGTTATACAGGGCATCAGCCCCAGCATTTT. It translates to CASGYTGHQPQHF.

V is TRBV29-1 and J is TRBJ1-1, with D possibly TRBD1 on 6 matching bases. Germline V gives CDR1 SQVTM, CDR2 ANQGSEA. The CDR3 covers 12 residues. The V and J ends lost 6 bases and 0 bases respectively, with 8 bases between them. In nucleotides, the CDR3 is TGCAGCGTGCGACAGGTGAACACTGAAGCTTTCTTT. It is translated as CSVRQVNTEAFF.

This clonotype was seen a single time. The CDR3, as DNA: TGTGCCAGCAGCCAAAGAAGCGGGATTGCCTACAATGAGCAGTTCTTC. It translates to CASSQRSGIAYNEQFF. The chain couples TRBV9 to TRBJ2-1, with TRBD2 identical over 7 bases. This CDR3 is built from 16 residues. The junction had 9 bases not matched to a gene; V was cut back by 4 bases and J by 2 bases. Per germline, CDR1 SGDLS and CDR2 YYNGEE.

This clonotype was observed at least ten times. CDR3 nucleotide sequence: TGTGCCAGCAGTGACTCGGCAGGGGTCAATTCACCCCTCCACTTT. As protein: CASSDSAGVNSPLHF. The chain is built from TRBV6-4 and TRBJ1-6; TRBD1 is a possible D gene (6 bases). The CDR3 covers 15 residues. Germline values: CDR1 MRHNA, CDR2 SNTAGT. Trimming stripped 0 bases from V and 7 bases from J, with 10 bases between.

Worth noting for this clonotype: Being one base from a much bigger clone, this may be a read error. The V call is TRBV2, the J call TRBJ1-1; no reliable D call. The CDR3 sequence is 11 residues long. Germline values: CDR1 SNHLY, CDR2 FYNNEI. The CDR3 DNA follows: TGTGCCGGCAGGAAAAACACTGAAGCTTTCTTT. Residues: CAGRKNTEAFF.

This chain links TRBV5-6 with TRBJ1-1; tentatively, D is TRBD1 (5 bases). The V gene lost 0 bases and the J gene lost 0 bases, with 12 bases spanning the gap. Germline CDR1 SGHDT, CDR2 YYEEEE. The CDR3 consists of 16 residues. This CDR3 is CASSLGSAGLNTEAFF. CDR3 DNA sequence: TGTGCCAGCAGCTTGGGTTCCGCAGGGTTGAACACTGAAGCTTTCTTT.

The CDR3 loop is CATSDSGLTYSGANVLTF. The CDR3 DNA sequence: TGTGCCACCAGTGATTCGGGTCTCACCTACTCTGGGGCCAACGTCCTGACTTTC. The rearrangement joins TRBV24-1 to TRBJ2-6, with D uncertain. Per germline, CDR1 KGHDR and CDR2 SFDVKD. V lost 2 bases and J lost 0, with 13 bases in between. The CDR3 length is 18 residues.

CDR3: CASSQGIRGPNTGELFF. For the CDR3, the DNA is TGCGCCAGCAGCCAAGGAATTAGGGGTCCGAACACCGGGGAGCTGTTTTTT. The rearrangement uses TRBV4-1 and TRBJ2-2, with D maybe TRBD1 (5 bases). Looked up from germline, CDR1 is MGHRA and CDR2 is YSYEKL. V lost 1 base and J 0 bases, leaving 12 bases between the germline ends. The CDR3 has 17 amino acids.

In regard to this clonotype: A much bigger clone sits one base away, suggesting this may be a read error. CDR3 in amino acids: CASSYSQSYNEQSF. CDR3 sequence (DNA): TGTGCCAGCAGTTACTCCCAGTCCTACAATGAGCAGTCCTTC. The rearrangement uses TRBV6-5 and TRBJ2-1; no clear D. The CDR3 extends over 14 amino acids. CDR1 and CDR2 (germline): MNHEY, SVGAGI.

In this sample, this clonotype turned up a few times. CDR3 protein: CASSYSRHTEAFF. The DNA of the CDR3 is TGTGCCAGCAGTTACTCGAGGCACACTGAAGCTTTCTTT. This rearrangement joins TRBV6-2 or TRBV6-3 to TRBJ1-1; no clear D gene. Trimming removed 0 bases at V and 3 bases at J, with 5 bases between. The CDR3 is 13 residues long. Germline CDR1 reads MNHEY; CDR2 reads SVGEGT.

The chain uses TRBV7-2 and TRBJ2-5; 7 bases line up with TRBD2. There are 14 residues in the CDR3. After removal of 5 bases from V and 3 bases from J, the junction contained 6 bases not matched to a gene. The germline V gene has CDR1 SGHTA and CDR2 FQGNSA. The CDR3 region has the DNA TGTGCCAGCAGCCGGGGGGAGTCGGAAGAGACCCAGTACTTC. This translates into CASSRGESEETQYF.

The V gene is TRBV25-1, the J gene TRBJ1-5, with D unclear. CDR1 MGHDK and CDR2 SYGVNS come from the germline V gene. This CDR3 contains 13 residues. Deletions cut 1 base from V and 3 bases from J, with 4 bases between. CDR3 in DNA: TGTGCCAGCAGTGAATGGGACAATCAGCCCCAGCATTTT. Protein product: CASSEWDNQPQHF.

The rearrangement uses TRBV27 and TRBJ2-3; 12 bases fit TRBD2. V lost 7 bases to trimming and J lost 4 bases; unmatched junction nucleotides: 9. The CDR3 is 16 residues long. Germline V gene data show CDR1 as MNHEY and CDR2 as SMNVEV (reference sequence). This CDR3 is CASTGLAGTRADTQYF. DNA of the CDR3: TGTGCCAGCACCGGACTAGCGGGAACACGAGCAGATACGCAGTATTTT.

The chain couples TRBV28 to TRBJ2-7; 7 nucleotides align to TRBD2. Trimming removed 7 bases from V and 0 bases from J; junction bases left unmatched: 6. The germline V gene has CDR1 MDHEN and CDR2 SYDVKM. The CDR3 spans 14 residues. The CDR3 nucleotides are TGTGCCAGCACCCGGGGCGGGAGCTCCTACGAGCAGTACTTC. The encoded protein is CASTRGGSSYEQYF.

This chain connects TRBV10-3 to TRBJ2-2, with TRBD2 identical over 7 bases. This CDR3 is built from 15 residues. The germline V gene encodes CDR1 ENHRY and CDR2 SYGVKD. With V trimmed by 6 bases and J by 6 bases, 10 bases remained unmatched. CDR3 in DNA: TGTGCCATCAGCGAAGCTAGGACTAGTTCCGGGGAGCTGTTTTTT. The encoded protein is CAISEARTSSGELFF.

This clonotype has a single count. This chain connects TRBV7-2 to TRBJ1-1, with no clear D. The germline V and J ends were trimmed by 6 bases and 1 base, with 12 bases remaining between them. The germline V gene has CDR1 SGHTA and CDR2 FQGNSA. The CDR3 is 14 amino acids. DNA of the CDR3: TGTGCCAGCAGGGAAGTGAGTCGGAACACTGAAGCTTTCTTT. Translating it yields CASREVSRNTEAFF.

In regard to this clonotype: A much larger clone differs from this one at a single base, so this may be a read error. The CDR3, as DNA: TGTACCAGCAGTCCTCCTATTGATACGCAGTATTTT. Translation: CTSSPPIDTQYF. The genes are TRBV2 and TRBJ2-3; D is undetermined. The CDR3 consists of 12 residues. CDR1 is SNHLY, CDR2 FYNNEI, per germline.

This clonotype occurred many times. This chain connects TRBV29-1 to TRBJ2-1, with TRBD1 matching 8 bases. The V segment lost 7 bases and the J segment 6 bases; nucleotides outside the gene matches: 5. This CDR3 has 12 residues. The germline gives CDR1 SQVTM, CDR2 ANQGSEA. The CDR3 here is CSASTGGNEQFF. The CDR3 DNA follows: TGCAGCGCTTCTACAGGGGGCAATGAGCAGTTCTTC.

J is TRBJ2-1 and V is TRBV20-1; 8 bases map to TRBD2. CDR3 size: 16 residues. Trimming took 6 bases from V and 6 from J; bases not matched to a gene: 16. Germline loops: CDR1 DFQATT, CDR2 SNEGSKA (reference sequence). In DNA, the CDR3 is TGCAGTGCCCAGCTCCTCTTTGGGACTAGTGTCAATGAGCAGTTCTTC. Its translation is CSAQLLFGTSVNEQFF.

This clonotype was recorded many times. CDR3 coding DNA: TGTGCCATCAGTGAGTCAGATCAGCCCCAGCATTTT. Amino acid sequence: CAISESDQPQHF. This chain links TRBV10-3 with TRBJ1-5, with D unclear. This CDR3 spans 12 amino acids. The germline CDR1 and CDR2 sequences are ENHRY and SYGVKD. Trimming shortened V by 0 bases and J by 5 bases, and 2 bases separated the two germline ends.

This clonotype was counted a few times. V and J are TRBV24-1 and TRBJ1-5; D gene ambiguous. Germline CDR1 KGHDR, CDR2 SFDVKD. CDR3 length: 14 amino acids. V was pared by 4 bases and J by 6 bases, with 12 bases between. This CDR3 is CATSDVGDGQPQHF. Here the CDR3 DNA reads TGTGCCACCAGTGACGTCGGGGATGGTCAGCCCCAGCATTTT.

The chain combines TRBV4-3 with TRBJ2-5; 11 bases align to TRBD2. The germline CDR1 and CDR2 sequences are LGHNA and YSLEER. V shed 4 bases, J shed 4 bases, and the junction held 32 bases outside the gene matches. The CDR3 is 24 amino acids. The CDR3 region has the DNA TGCGCCAGCAGCCCCTGCGGGACTAGCGGTGGGGATGTGAGCAGTTTCTACGGGATAGAGACCCAGTACTTC. Its protein product is CASSPCGTSGGDVSSFYGIETQYF.